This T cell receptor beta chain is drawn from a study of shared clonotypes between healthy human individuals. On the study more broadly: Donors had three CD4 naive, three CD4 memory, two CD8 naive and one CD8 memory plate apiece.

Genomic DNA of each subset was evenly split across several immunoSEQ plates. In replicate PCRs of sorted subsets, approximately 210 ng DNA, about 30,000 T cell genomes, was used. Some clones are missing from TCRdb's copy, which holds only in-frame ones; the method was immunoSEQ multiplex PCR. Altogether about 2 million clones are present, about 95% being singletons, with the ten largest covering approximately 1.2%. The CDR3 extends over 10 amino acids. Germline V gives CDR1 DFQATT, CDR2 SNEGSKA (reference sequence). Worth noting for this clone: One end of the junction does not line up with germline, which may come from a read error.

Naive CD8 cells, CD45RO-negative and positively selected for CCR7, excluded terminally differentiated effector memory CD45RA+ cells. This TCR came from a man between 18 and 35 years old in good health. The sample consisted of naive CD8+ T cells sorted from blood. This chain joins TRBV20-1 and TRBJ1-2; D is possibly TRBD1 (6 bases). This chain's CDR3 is CSARDGDIYF. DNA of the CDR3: TGCAGTGCTAGAGATGGGGACATTTACTTC.